This TCR beta chain stems from a study of OX40 agonist ivuxolimab in advanced cancers. As for the study in general: The study gave patients intravenous ivuxolimab at 0.01 to 10 mg/kg every 2 weeks.

Data came from immunoSEQ multiplex PCR; TCRdb stores just in-frame clones and leaves some out. The sample has under 25,000 clones; about 83% are singletons. This clone was detected a few times. The TCR originated in an adult with an advanced solid tumor such as melanoma, head and neck, liver or kidney cancer. The sequencing used CD4+ or CD8+ T cells sorted from blood, collected in a trial of the OX40 agonist ivuxolimab.

The CDR3, as DNA: TGTGCCAGCAGCGGACAGGGCCTTCTTGGCTACACCTTC. Amino acid sequence: CASSGQGLLGYTF. The rearrangement joins TRBV7-9 to TRBJ1-2; TRBD1 matches at 8 bases. The CDR3 spans 13 residues. Germline lookup yields CDR1 SEHNR and CDR2 FQNEAQ (reference sequence). V lost 5 bases, J lost 7 bases, and 6 bases stayed unmatched.